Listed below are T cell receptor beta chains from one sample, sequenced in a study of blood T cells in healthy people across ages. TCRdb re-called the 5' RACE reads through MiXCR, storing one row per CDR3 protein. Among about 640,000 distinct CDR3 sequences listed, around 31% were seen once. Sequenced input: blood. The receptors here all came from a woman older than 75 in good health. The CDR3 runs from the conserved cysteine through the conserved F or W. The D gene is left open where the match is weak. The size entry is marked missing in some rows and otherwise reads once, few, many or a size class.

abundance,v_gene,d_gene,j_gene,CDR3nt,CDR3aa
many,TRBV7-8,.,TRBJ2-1,TGTGCCAGCAGCCCACAGCCCAACAATGAGCAGTTCTTC,CASSPQPNNEQFF
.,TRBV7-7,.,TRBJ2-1,TGTGCTAGCAGCCCCCGACTATCCCAAGAGGCCCAGTTCTTC,CASSPRLSQEAQFF
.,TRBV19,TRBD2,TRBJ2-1,TGTGCCAGTGCTACTAGCGGGCCCAATGAGCAGTTCTTC,CASATSGPNEQFF
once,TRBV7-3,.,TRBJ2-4,TGTGCCGGCAGCTCGTCCGGGCTAGCCTTCTACAATGAGCAGTACTTC,CAGSSSGLAFYNEQYF
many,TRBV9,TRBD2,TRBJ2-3,TGTGCCAGCAGCGTCTCACTAGCGGGGGGCGGTACAGATACGCAGTATTTT,CASSVSLAGGGTDTQYF
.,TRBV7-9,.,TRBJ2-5,TGTGCCAGCAGTCGGGCTCTAGGCGCCAACCAAGAGACCCAGTACTTC,CASSRALGANQETQYF
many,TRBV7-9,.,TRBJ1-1,TGTGCCAGCAGCTTGTCCGGGGATCCTGAAGCTTTCTTT,CASSLSGDPEAFF
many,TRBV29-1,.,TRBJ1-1,TGCAGCGTTAGACCGGGAATGAACACTGAAGCTTTCTTT,CSVRPGMNTEAFF
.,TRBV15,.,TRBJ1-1,TGTGCCACCAGCAGAGGGTCCTCGACACGGAACACTGAAGCTTTCTTT,CATSRGSSTRNTEAFF
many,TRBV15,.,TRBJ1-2,TGTGCCACCAGCAGAGATAGCCCAGGGACTGGTGGCTACACCTTC,CATSRDSPGTGGYTF
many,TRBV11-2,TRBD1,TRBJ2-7,TGTGCCAGCAGCTCCCTAGGACAGGAAGCCTACGAGCAGTACTTC,CASSSLGQEAYEQYF
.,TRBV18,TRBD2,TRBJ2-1,TGTGCCAGCTCACCTAGCGGGAGGGCCATCAATGAGCAGTTCTTC,CASSPSGRAINEQFF
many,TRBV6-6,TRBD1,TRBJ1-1,TGTGCCAGCATCGAGACAGGGGCGAGGGGTACTGAAGCTTTCTTT,CASIETGARGTEAFF
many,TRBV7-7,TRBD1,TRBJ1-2,TGTGCCAGCAGCGCCCACTACCCGGGACAGGGTCACTATGGCTACACCTTC,CASSAHYPGQGHYGYTF
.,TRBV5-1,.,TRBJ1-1,TGCGCCAGCAGGGCAGGGAACATGAACACTGAAGCTTTCTTT,CASRAGNMNTEAFF
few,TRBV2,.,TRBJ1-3,TGTGCCAGCAGTACTACAGTCTCTGGAAACACCATATATTTT,CASSTTVSGNTIYF
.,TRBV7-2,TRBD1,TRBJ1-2,TGTGCCAGCAGCTTAGACAGGGGGCAAGACTATGGCTACACCTTC,CASSLDRGQDYGYTF
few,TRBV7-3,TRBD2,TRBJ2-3,TGTGCCAGCAGCTCCAGGGGGACTAGCGGGGTTGGAGATACGCAGTATTTT,CASSSRGTSGVGDTQYF
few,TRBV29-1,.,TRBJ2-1,TGCAGCGTTGAAGATCTGTTAGGGGGTGGCCAAGAGACCCAGTTCTTC,CSVEDLLGGGQETQFF
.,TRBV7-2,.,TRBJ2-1,TGTGCCAGCAGCTCCAATCCGGGACGGGCGGCCTACGAGCAGTTCTTC,CASSSNPGRAAYEQFF
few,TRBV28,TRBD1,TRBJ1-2,TGTGCCAGCAGTTTACAGGGGGTAAACTATGGCTACACCTTC,CASSLQGVNYGYTF
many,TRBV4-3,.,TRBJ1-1,TGCGCCAGCAGCCAAGTTCGGGGACGGACTGAAGCTTTCTTT,CASSQVRGRTEAFF
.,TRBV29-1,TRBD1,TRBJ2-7,TGCAGCGCGAGCAGGGGGCCGTACGAGCAGTACTTC,CSASRGPYEQYF